Listed here are 25 T cell receptor beta chains from one sample, sequenced in a study of T-cell reconstitution after alpha-beta-depleted transplantation in children. It was with unique molecular identifiers that the TCRbeta library was prepared. TCRdb redid the calling of the PCR reads with MiXCR, one entry per CDR3 protein. The table shows over 550,000 distinct CDR3 sequences, with over 9.5% occurring only once. The sequencing here drew on PBMCs from the stem cell graft donor, taken from the stem cell graft. These receptors were obtained from a human donor who donated a stem cell graft to a child with acute myeloid leukemia.

The V and J genes are TRBV2 and TRBJ2-3; D unresolved. This CDR3 has 13 residues. Germline-derived CDR1 and CDR2 are SNHLY and FYNNEI. Trimming removed 11 bases at V and 0 bases at J, with 12 bases between. Here the CDR3 DNA reads TGTGCCTCGACTCAGTTCAGCACAGATACGCAGTATTTT. This sequence encodes CASTQFSTDTQYF. Variable domain in full (rest from reference TRBV2 and TRBJ2-3): EPEVTQTPSHQVTQMGQEVILRCVPISNHLYFYWYRQILGQKVEFLVSFYNNEISEKSEIFDDQFSVERPDGSNFTLKIRSTKLEDSAMYFCASTQFSTDTQYFGPGTRLTVL.

This clonotype showed up many times. The chain carries TRBV3-1 and TRBJ2-7; 8 nucleotides align to TRBD2. This CDR3 is 18 amino acids long. Germline V gene sequence: CDR1 LGHDT, CDR2 YNNKEL (reference sequence). J gave up 6 bases and V 0 bases, and 16 bases lay outside the gene matches. This chain's CDR3 is CASSQDRVFAGGFSEQYF. Written as DNA, the CDR3 is TGTGCCAGCAGCCAAGACCGAGTGTTCGCGGGAGGATTCTCCGAGCAGTACTTC.

This clonotype was picked up a small number of times. The chain is built from TRBV29-1 and TRBJ2-1; D might be TRBD1 (6 bases). The CDR3 is 13 residues long. V dropped 6 bases and J dropped 7 bases, with 16 bases sitting between them. CDR1 and CDR2 (germline): SQVTM, ANQGSEA. CDR3 sequence: CSVYGTPINEQFF. The CDR3 region has the DNA TGCAGCGTATACGGGACACCGATTAATGAGCAGTTCTTC.

As for this clonotype: This clone may be a read error of a much larger clone one base away. The J gene is TRBJ1-2, the V gene TRBV2; D might be TRBD1 (5 bases). The germline V gene encodes CDR1 SNHLY and CDR2 FYNNEI. This CDR3 contains 12 residues. The CDR3 region is CAISPDSYGYTF. CDR3 DNA sequence: TGTGCCATCAGTCCCGACAGCTATGGCTACACCTTC.

This clonotype was detected many times. V gene TRBV12-3 or TRBV12-4 combines with J gene TRBJ2-2, with D perhaps TRBD1 or TRBD2 (5 bases each). CDR3 length equals 14 residues. The germline V and J ends were trimmed by 3 bases and 5 bases, with 10 bases remaining between them. CDR3 region: CASSLGTQTGELFF. CDR3 nucleotide sequence: TGTGCCAGCAGTTTGGGGACCCAAACCGGGGAGCTGTTTTTT.

This clonotype showed up just a few times. The chain links TRBV6-1 to TRBJ2-1; 7 nucleotides agree with TRBD2. Germline V gene sequence: CDR1 MNHNS, CDR2 SASEGT. V shed 8 bases, J shed 4 bases, and the junction held 5 bases outside the gene matches. The CDR3 has 13 residues. CDR3 sequence (DNA): TGTGCCAGCCTTTTGGGGGGGTACAATGAGCAGTTCTTC. Its translation: CASLLGGYNEQFF.

The chain couples TRBV7-3 to TRBJ1-1; D may be TRBD1 (5 bases). There are 15 residues in the CDR3. Trimming shortened V by 2 bases and J by 0 bases, and 10 bases separated the two germline ends. From germline, CDR1 is SGHTA and CDR2 FQGTGA. This CDR3 is CASSLSSGMNTEAFF. The CDR3 DNA sequence: TGTGCCAGCAGCTTATCCTCAGGGATGAACACTGAAGCTTTCTTT.

Ten or more counts support this clonotype. V is TRBV7-6 and J is TRBJ2-3; 10 bases are a match to TRBD1. This CDR3 is 15 amino acids long. Germline loops: CDR1 SGHVS, CDR2 FNYEAQ. V was pared by 5 bases and J by 3 bases, with 5 bases of the junction left unmatched. CDR3 DNA sequence: TGTGCCAGCAGCAAAGGGACAGGGGATACAGATACGCAGTATTTT. Its translation: CASSKGTGDTDTQYF.

This clonotype has ten or more counts. The chain joins TRBV6-5 to TRBJ2-7, with 9 bases matching TRBD2. Trimming cost V 1 base and J 4 bases; bases outside gene matches: 2. This CDR3 contains 14 residues. The germline CDR1 and CDR2 sequences are MNHEY and SVGAGI. CDR3 sequence: CASSYLLAGYEQYF. The CDR3 DNA sequence: TGTGCCAGCAGTTACTTGCTAGCGGGATACGAGCAGTACTTC.

The J gene is TRBJ1-3, the V gene TRBV7-2; D not certain. The CDR3 runs 13 residues. V was cut by 6 bases and J by 2 bases, with 8 bases left in between. Germline V gene data show CDR1 as SGHTA and CDR2 as FQGNSA. The CDR3 coding sequence is TGTGCCAGCAGTATAGGCGCTGGAAACACCATATATTTT. Translating it yields CASSIGAGNTIYF.

The chain employs TRBV12-3 or TRBV12-4 and TRBJ1-1; D might be TRBD1 (5 bases). The CDR3 sequence is 16 residues long. Trimming removed 7 bases at V and 2 bases at J, with 20 bases between. CDR3 DNA: TGTGCCAGCACTCCCCGTGGGACGGGACCTAACACTGAAGCTTTCTTT. Residues: CASTPRGTGPNTEAFF.

This clonotype came up a few times. This chain joins TRBV6-1 and TRBJ2-5; TRBD2 matches 7 bases. CDR1 is MNHNS, CDR2 SASEGT, per germline. This CDR3 comprises 11 residues. The V segment lost 4 bases and the J segment 12 bases; nucleotides outside the gene matches: 5. This CDR3 reads CASSGLADEYF. The CDR3 bases are TGTGCCAGCAGTGGGCTAGCGGATGAGTACTTC.

In its sample, this clonotype was seen many times. The J gene is TRBJ2-5, the V gene TRBV27, with 8 bases matching TRBD1. The germline V gene encodes CDR1 MNHEY and CDR2 SMNVEV (reference sequence). Trimming removed 5 bases from V and 4 bases from J; junction bases left unmatched: 6. There are 14 residues in the CDR3. The chain's CDR3 is CASSVSTGAETQYF. The DNA of the CDR3 is TGTGCCAGCAGTGTCTCGACAGGGGCAGAGACCCAGTACTTC.

This clonotype has at least ten counts. The J gene is TRBJ2-4, the V gene TRBV28; a weak D match, TRBD1 (7 bases). Germline values: CDR1 MDHEN, CDR2 SYDVKM. This CDR3 has 12 residues. Trimming cost V 5 bases and J 6 bases, with 8 bases left between them. The DNA of the CDR3 is TGTGCCAGCAGTCAGGGGGGAAACATTCAGTACTTC. It yields the protein CASSQGGNIQYF.

This clonotype was detected a few times. V usage is TRBV7-2 and J usage is TRBJ2-1, with 9 bases aligning to TRBD2. CDR3 length: 18 residues. Trimming took 5 bases from V and 8 from J; bases not matched to a gene: 19. Germline loops: CDR1 SGHTA, CDR2 FQGNSA. The CDR3 protein is CASSKYLPGQGTSYEQFF. The CDR3 coding sequence is TGTGCCAGCAGCAAATACCTCCCGGGACAAGGGACTAGCTATGAGCAGTTCTTC.

V usage is TRBV20-1 and J usage is TRBJ2-6; TRBD2 agrees at 7 bases. Germline V gene sequence: CDR1 DFQATT, CDR2 SNEGSKA (reference sequence). The J segment lost 3 bases and the V segment lost 4 bases, leaving 3 bases of the junction unmatched. The CDR3 loop spans 14 amino acids. The DNA of the CDR3 is TGCAGTGCTAAAGGGAGGGGTGGGGCCAACGTCCTGACTTTC. Protein: CSAKGRGGANVLTF.

V and J are TRBV25-1 and TRBJ1-6, with 9 bases that match TRBD1. V gave up 3 bases and J gave up 7 bases; unmatched junction bases: 4. The CDR3 length is 15 residues. Germline assignment: CDR1 MGHDK and CDR2 SYGVNS. CDR3 nucleotides: TGTGCCAGCAGTGACCCTGGGACAGGGAATTCACCCCTCCACTTT. Translation gives CASSDPGTGNSPLHF.

This clonotype turned up a few times. The chain has TRBV29-1 and TRBJ2-3; a possible D gene is TRBD2 (5 bases). Trimming left V 3 bases short and J 4 bases short, with 14 bases between. There are 14 residues in the CDR3. Germline V gene lookup returns CDR1 SQVTM and CDR2 ANQGSEA. CDR3 sequence reads: CSVDSGIGADTQYF. Here the CDR3 DNA reads TGCAGCGTTGACTCCGGGATCGGCGCAGATACGCAGTATTTT.

This clonotype turned up a few times. This chain links TRBV15 with TRBJ2-3, with TRBD2 matching 13 bases. CDR3 length: 17 amino acids. V shed 3 bases and J 7 bases; nucleotides not matched to a gene: 10. Germline V gene lookup returns CDR1 LNHNV and CDR2 YYDKDF (reference sequence). The CDR3 spells CATSSPETSGRMYTQYF. The CDR3 region has the DNA TGTGCCACCAGCAGCCCGGAGACTAGCGGGAGGATGTATACGCAGTATTTT.

The sample holds many counts of this clonotype. The chain combines TRBV29-1 with TRBJ2-7, with TRBD2 identical over 7 bases. Looked up from germline, CDR1 is SQVTM and CDR2 is ANQGSEA. Trimming removed 4 bases from V and 3 bases from J; junction bases left unmatched: 12. The CDR3 is 15 amino acids. CDR3 DNA: TGCAGCGTTGGCGGTTGGGTAGCGGGTAACTACGAGCAGTACTTC. This sequence encodes CSVGGWVAGNYEQYF.

This chain connects TRBV14 to TRBJ1-2; D not certain. The CDR3 sequence is 14 residues long. Trimming pared 2 bases from V and 4 bases from J, leaving 11 bases between. The V gene's germline CDR1 is SGHDN and CDR2 FVKESK. CDR3 residues: CASSQRSSPYGYTF. The CDR3 coding sequence is TGTGCCAGCAGCCAACGTAGTTCACCCTATGGCTACACCTTC.

J is TRBJ2-7 and V is TRBV29-1; D is possibly TRBD1 (5 bases). The CDR3 covers 12 residues. V dropped 6 bases and J dropped 1 base, with 10 bases sitting between them. Germline V lookup: CDR1 SQVTM, CDR2 ANQGSEA. The DNA for the CDR3 is TGCAGCGTCTCGGACACGTCCTACGAGCAGTACTTC. This sequence encodes CSVSDTSYEQYF.

The chain recombines TRBV12-3 or TRBV12-4 with TRBJ1-1; 11 bases agree with TRBD1. The CDR3 runs to 18 residues. The CDR3 bases are TGTACCCTCAGCCGACCCAAACGGACAGGGGGCGGGCACACTGAAGCTTTCTTT. Protein: CTLSRPKRTGGGHTEAFF.

The J gene is TRBJ2-2, the V gene TRBV12-3 or TRBV12-4; D remains ambiguous. This CDR3 region has 17 residues. V lost 4 bases and J lost 6, with 21 bases in between. CDR3 sequence: CASSYFTLSTYAGELFF. For the CDR3, the DNA is TGTGCCAGCAGTTATTTTACACTATCCACCTACGCCGGGGAGCTGTTTTTT.

This clonotype was picked up many times. The chain employs TRBV20-1 and TRBJ2-2; D perhaps matches TRBD1 (6 bases). The germline V gene encodes CDR1 DFQATT and CDR2 SNEGSKA (reference sequence). The CDR3 sequence is 15 residues long. With 2 bases removed from V and 3 bases from J, the gap between germline ends came to 13 bases. The CDR3 bases are TGCAGTGCTAGAAGGGGGTCTAGTGACACCGGGGAGCTGTTTTTT. This translates into CSARRGSSDTGELFF.